This record looks at one TCR beta chain sequence and its context. These data belong to a study of T cell responses to AZD1222 COVID-19 vaccine. Sequenced by immunoSEQ multiplex PCR; TCRdb stores in-frame clones only, minus some. The sample holds about 160,000 clones; 90% to 95% are singletons and the top ten take 1.3%. The CDR3 runs to 14 residues. V lost 6 bases and J lost 4, with 15 bases in between. The germline CDR1 and CDR2 sequences are SNHLY and FYNNEI. The source was peripheral blood, collected on day 0 of AZD1222 vaccination. The genes are TRBV2 and TRBJ1-2; tentatively, D is TRBD1 (6 bases). The clonotype originates from an adult in good health. CDR3 DNA: TGTGCCAGCAGGGGGGGCCGGGAATTCTATGGCTACACCTTC. Residues: CASRGGREFYGYTF.